This T cell receptor (beta chain) was retrieved from a study of CD4 T cell repertoires in COVID-19. Study information: Other coronavirus spike proteins restimulated relabeled CFSE-low cells expanded with IL-2 for around 10 days.

Notes on this clone: Its antigen remains unknown.

These memory T cells were uncultured and sequenced directly after ex vivo isolation. The table came from immunoSEQ multiplex PCR; TCRdb's copy has only in-frame clones and leaves some out. The table records about 75,000 clones, around four fifths of them present only once. General study results and limits: Several top expanded SARS-CoV-2-reactive clonotypes were shared by two or three memory subsets.

Material: CD4+ T cells from peripheral blood, obtained after recovery from COVID-19. The source is a human donor who had COVID-19.

The CDR3 nucleotides read TGTGCCAGCAGTGAAGGGGCCAGCCACTATGGCTACACCTTC. It translates to CASSEGASHYGYTF. The J gene is TRBJ1-2, the V gene TRBV6-1; D is uncertain. The V end lost 1 base, the J end lost 3 bases, and 9 bases lay between the germline ends. The CDR3 loop spans 14 amino acids. Looked up from germline, CDR1 is MNHNS and CDR2 is SASEGT.